This TCR beta chain was profiled in a study of cytomegalovirus exposure and HLA in healthy donors. Trimming left V 8 bases short and J 0 bases short, with 14 bases between. The CDR3 runs 14 residues. Germline V gene lookup returns CDR1 MNHEY and CDR2 SMNVEV (reference sequence). The PCR contained 60 Vbeta and 13 Jbeta primers. Only in-frame clones appear in the TCRdb table, and some are missing; sequencing was by immunoSEQ multiplex PCR. The sample yields about 190,000 clones, about four fifths seen once. The rearrangement joins TRBV27 to TRBJ2-7; D may be TRBD1 (5 bases). This receptor was identified in a woman aged 45-65 years in good health and CMV-seropositive. The specimen was PBMCs. CDR3 in amino acids: CASSPQARSYEQYF. The DNA of the CDR3 is TGTGCCAGCTCACCACAGGCCCGCTCCTACGAGCAGTACTTC.